These 2 T cell receptor beta chains share one sample of origin, sequenced in a study of T cell responses to AZD1222 COVID-19 vaccine. Sequenced by immunoSEQ multiplex PCR; TCRdb stores in-frame clones only, minus some. The sample shows more than 150,000 clones, more than 80% of them seen only once. This material consisted of peripheral blood, taken on day 0 of AZD1222 vaccination. The receptors here all came from an adult in good health.

The rearrangement joins TRBV3-1 (or the pseudogene TRBV3-2) to TRBJ2-5; 7 nucleotides match TRBD1. The junction had 13 bases not matched to a gene; V was cut back by 4 bases and J by 5 bases. The CDR3 consists of 16 residues. Germline V lookup: CDR1 LGHDT, CDR2 YNNKEL (reference sequence). CDR3 DNA sequence: TGTGCCAGCAGCCTCCTACAACCCGGGACAGCTGAGACCCAGTACTTC. Its translation is CASSLLQPGTAETQYF.

V and J are TRBV18 and TRBJ2-2; D is unresolved. The CDR3 runs to 13 residues. The germline V and J ends were trimmed by 2 bases and 4 bases, with 5 bases remaining between them. Germline values: CDR1 KGHSH, CDR2 LQKENI. The CDR3 DNA follows: TGTGCCAGCTCACCAGACGGCACCGGGGAGCTGTTTTTT. It is translated as CASSPDGTGELFF.